This T cell receptor (beta chain) was observed in a study of identical twins. As regards this clonotype: One end of the junction does not line up with germline, which may come from a read error.

The CDR3 runs to 14 residues. Per the germline V gene, CDR1 is MGHRA and CDR2 is YSYEKL. TCRdb re-derived calls from the 5' RACE reads in MiXCR, one entry per CDR3 protein. Among approximately 1.8 million distinct CDR3 sequences listed, more than 30% were seen once. Input material: cord blood. This clonotype was sampled from a newborn girl in good health. The rearrangement uses TRBV4-1 and TRBJ2-5; TRBD2 agrees at 7 bases. The DNA end favors TRBJ2-7, so the J call may be wrong. This CDR3 is CANSHRSGAVEQYF. The CDR3 bases are TGCGCCAACAGCCATCGAAGCGGGGCGGTCGAGCAGTACTTC.